Following are 20 T cell receptor beta chains from one sample sequenced in a study of post-analysis software for immune sequencing data (dated by TCRdb to between 2015 and 2016). The full study reports these points: Patients showed significantly higher frequencies than controls for five TRBV segments, among them TRBV5-6, TRBV5-1 and TRBV20-1.

The protocol used for the library was PCR. Instrument used: Illumina HiSeq 2500. Unique molecular identifiers were incorporated into TCR beta cDNA libraries to reduce PCR and sequencing biases. TCRdb handled the public reads itself, with Q25 trimming in fastp and clone calling in MiXCR, and kept productive beta chains. Identical CDR3 proteins give one entry, which carries the most common genes and DNA. The sample records about 820,000 distinct CDR3 sequences, roughly 50% of which are singletons. The ten largest account for approximately 4.5% of the sample. No antigen has been assigned to these receptors. The sample was blood. Every receptor here comes from a girl aged 10 to 17 with multiple sclerosis.

The chain carries TRBV20-1 and TRBJ2-5, with D tentatively TRBD1 (5 bases). Germline values: CDR1 DFQATT, CDR2 SNEGSKA (reference sequence). This CDR3 region has 11 residues. The germline V and J ends were trimmed by 7 bases and 4 bases, with 10 bases remaining between them. The CDR3 here is CSVSGPETQYF. CDR3 sequence (DNA): TGCAGTGTGTCAGGGCCAGAGACCCAGTACTTC.

This CDR3 is CSAGNRGTSTDTQYF. The DNA for the CDR3 is TGCAGTGCGGGGAACAGGGGGACTAGCACAGATACGCAGTATTTT. V gene TRBV20-1 combines with J gene TRBJ2-3, with TRBD1 identical over 8 bases. The CDR3 is 15 residues long. V gave up 6 bases and J gave up 0 bases; unmatched junction bases: 8. The germline gives CDR1 DFQATT, CDR2 SNEGSKA (reference sequence).

The chain is built from TRBV5-1 and TRBJ2-5; tentatively, D is TRBD1 (6 bases). Judging by the DNA end, TRBJ2-7 fits better; the J call may be wrong. This CDR3 contains 15 residues. Per germline, CDR1 SGHRS and CDR2 YFSETQ. CDR3 coding DNA: TGCGCCAGCAGCTTGGCATTGGGGGCCGACTACGAGCAGTACTTC. Amino acids: CASSLALGADYEQYF.

This clonotype was recorded only once. The J gene is TRBJ2-6, the V gene TRBV7-2, with 7 bases fitting TRBD2. Germline V gene lookup returns CDR1 SGHTA and CDR2 FQGNSA. CDR3 length: 15 amino acids. Germline trimming cut 5 bases from V and 1 base from J; bases unmatched to any gene: 2. The chain's CDR3 is CASSTAGSGANVLTF. In nucleotides, the CDR3 is TGTGCCAGCAGCACAGCGGGATCTGGGGCCAACGTCCTGACTTTC.

The chain recombines TRBV20-1 with TRBJ2-1, with D uncertain. Looked up from germline, CDR1 is DFQATT and CDR2 is SNEGSKA (reference sequence). The CDR3 runs to 12 residues. V dropped 3 bases and J dropped 9 bases, with 12 bases sitting between them. The CDR3 reads CSARPLFGEQFF. CDR3 nucleotides: TGCAGTGCTAGGCCACTGTTCGGTGAGCAGTTCTTC.

This chain joins TRBV20-1 and TRBJ2-1; the D is unclear. Looked up from germline, CDR1 is DFQATT and CDR2 is SNEGSKA (reference sequence). The CDR3 contains 13 residues. The ends were cut back, 2 bases at V and 0 bases at J, with 5 bases in the middle. CDR3 loop: CSARPVSYNEQFF. CDR3 sequence (DNA): TGCAGTGCTAGACCGGTCTCCTACAATGAGCAGTTCTTC.

The chain has TRBV5-1 and TRBJ1-1; D is possibly TRBD1 (6 bases). V lost 4 bases to trimming and J lost 5 bases, with 21 bases between them. Germline loops: CDR1 SGHRS, CDR2 YFSETQ. This CDR3 has 16 residues. CDR3 residues: CASSQERVVQGTEAFF. The CDR3 DNA reads TGCGCCAGCAGCCAGGAGCGTGTTGTCCAGGGGACTGAAGCTTTCTTT. Full variable domain (outside the CDR3, taken from reference TRBV5-1 and TRBJ1-1): KAGVTQTPRYLIKTRGQQVTLSCSPISGHRSVSWYQQTPGQGLQFLFEYFSETQRNKGNFPGRFSGRQFSNSRSEMNVSTLELGDSALYLCASSQERVVQGTEAFFGQGTRLTVV.

The chain employs TRBV27 and TRBJ1-5, with D unclear. The CDR3 loop spans 13 amino acids. Germline CDR1 MNHEY, CDR2 SMNVEV (reference sequence). The V and J ends lost 6 bases and 7 bases respectively, with 13 bases between them. DNA of the CDR3: TGTGCCAGCAGCCCGGACTATGAGCAGCCCCAGCATTTT. Amino acids: CASSPDYEQPQHF.

J is TRBJ2-7 and V is TRBV4-1, with D perhaps given as TRBD1 or TRBD2 (6 bases each). The CDR3 extends over 15 amino acids. V lost 0 bases to trimming and J lost 7 bases, with 16 bases between them. Germline lookup yields CDR1 MGHRA and CDR2 YSYEKL. The CDR3 sequence is CASSQEGGLHWEQYF. Written as DNA, the CDR3 is TGCGCCAGCAGCCAAGAGGGGGGCCTTCACTGGGAGCAGTACTTC.

The rearrangement joins TRBV7-2 to TRBJ2-1, with a possible D match to TRBD2 (5 bases). The CDR3 has 12 residues. Trimming left V 2 bases short and J 13 bases short, with 12 bases between. Germline CDR1 and CDR2: SGHTA and FQGNSA. The CDR3 here is CASSLTGLPQFF. The CDR3, as DNA: TGTGCCAGCAGCTTAACCGGACTCCCCCAGTTCTTC.

Written as DNA, the CDR3 is TGTGCCAGCAGCCGCGAAACTGGGGCCCATGAGCAGTACTTC. Its protein is CASSRETGAHEQYF. This rearrangement joins TRBV7-6 to TRBJ2-7; D might be TRBD1 (5 bases). The germline V gene has CDR1 SGHVS and CDR2 FNYEAQ. Trimming removed 5 bases from V and 7 bases from J, with 18 bases in between. This CDR3 spans 14 amino acids. The whole variable domain, filled in from reference TRBV7-6 and TRBJ2-7, reads GAGVSQSPRYKVTKRGQDVALRCDPISGHVSLYWYRQALGQGPEFLTYFNYEAQQDKSGLPNDRFSAERPEGSISTLTIQRTEQRDSAMYRCASSRETGAHEQYFGPGTRLTVT.

The chain's CDR3 is CASDRQVPNEQFF. Written as DNA, the CDR3 is TGTGCCAGCGACCGGCAGGTCCCCAATGAGCAGTTCTTC. The rearrangement uses TRBV6-6 and TRBJ2-1; D gene ambiguous. The ends were cut back, 8 bases at V and 6 bases at J, with 14 bases in the middle. Germline loops: CDR1 MNHNY, CDR2 SVGAGI (reference sequence). The CDR3 contains 13 residues.

This chain connects TRBV20-1 to TRBJ2-1; D remains ambiguous. The CDR3 is made up of 15 amino acids. Germline-derived CDR1 and CDR2 are DFQATT and SNEGSKA (reference sequence). The V gene lost 5 bases and the J gene lost 0 bases, with 14 bases spanning the gap. CDR3 sequence reads: CSAPRRPLSYNEQFF. DNA of the CDR3: TGCAGTGCTCCCCGGAGACCCCTCTCCTACAATGAGCAGTTCTTC.

The chain carries TRBV27 and TRBJ1-6; a possible D gene is TRBD1 (5 bases). Germline CDR1 and CDR2: MNHEY and SMNVEV (reference sequence). The V end lost 5 bases, the J end lost 9 bases, and 14 bases lay between the germline ends. The CDR3 is 14 residues long. Here the CDR3 DNA reads TGTGCCAGCAGTCGGGGGAGCCTAAGTTCACCCCTCCACTTT. This codes for CASSRGSLSSPLHF.

The rearrangement links TRBV10-3 to TRBJ2-1, with 14 nucleotides matching TRBD2. The CDR3 consists of 17 residues. The germline V gene has CDR1 ENHRY and CDR2 SYGVKD. V lost 4 bases, J lost 5 bases, and 7 bases stayed unmatched. The CDR3 DNA reads TGTGCCATCAGTGGTGGACTAGCGGGAGGTTCCCACAATGAGCAGTTCTTC. Amino acids: CAISGGLAGGSHNEQFF.

This clonotype has a handful of counts. The chain recombines TRBV6-4 with TRBJ2-2; D is unresolved. There are 12 residues in the CDR3. V dropped 3 bases and J dropped 6 bases, with 5 bases sitting between them. Germline-derived CDR1 and CDR2 are MRHNA and SNTAGT. The CDR3 DNA follows: TGTGCCAGCAGTGAAGAACCCGGGGAGCTGTTTTTT. The encoded protein is CASSEEPGELFF.

The chain joins TRBV29-1 to TRBJ2-3; tentatively, D is TRBD1 (6 bases). CDR3 size: 14 residues. The V end was cut by 6 bases, the J end by 2 bases, with 15 bases between. The germline V gene encodes CDR1 SQVTM and CDR2 ANQGSEA. The CDR3 DNA sequence: TGCAGCGTCGAGACGACAGGCGTCACAGATACGCAGTATTTT. Translating it yields CSVETTGVTDTQYF.

This clonotype was found a few times. The rearrangement joins TRBV10-3 to TRBJ2-4; 7 nucleotides line up with TRBD1. Judging by the DNA end, TRBJ2-7 fits better; the J call may be wrong. Germline V lookup: CDR1 ENHRY, CDR2 SYGVKD. CDR3 length: 15 residues. CDR3 DNA: TGTGCCATCAGTGATTCCCGAGACAGGGTTCCCGAGCAGTACTTC. Its protein is CAISDSRDRVPEQYF.

The CDR3 here is CASSVEVASPAYEQYF. The CDR3, as DNA: TGTGCCAGCAGCGTAGAAGTAGCTTCCCCTGCCTACGAGCAGTACTTC. The chain uses TRBV9 and TRBJ2-7; the D is unclear. V was cut by 0 bases and J by 2 bases, with 15 bases left in between. CDR1 is SGDLS and CDR2 is YYNGEE in the germline V gene. The CDR3 length is 16 residues.

This chain links TRBV5-1 with TRBJ2-1, with 10 bases aligning to TRBD2. CDR1 and CDR2 (germline): SGHRS, YFSETQ. The CDR3 contains 16 residues. The junction had 9 bases not matched to a gene; V was cut back by 4 bases and J by 5 bases. The CDR3 loop is CASSPPSGSFHNEQFF. The CDR3 nucleotides are TGCGCCAGCAGCCCGCCTAGCGGGAGTTTCCACAATGAGCAGTTCTTC.